The 13 T cell receptor beta chains listed next were all sequenced from one sample in a study of T cell clonality in common variable immunodeficiency. Assay: immunoSEQ multiplex PCR; the TCRdb copy retains only in-frame clones and omits some. The sample gives more than 55,000 clones, none seen only once, and the top ten clones hold about 0.85%. The specimen was peripheral blood mononuclear cells. All receptors derive from a person aged 18 to 75 in good health.

Many counts were recorded for this clone. The read comes to an end 3 residues before the CDR3 does, leaving the germline J gene to fill in the end. V and J are TRBV2 and TRBJ2-1; D is unresolved. The CDR3 runs to 11 residues. Per the germline V gene, CDR1 is SNHLY and CDR2 is FYNNEI. V lost 8 bases, J lost 4 bases, and 6 bases lay in between. CDR3 region: CASRLYNEQFF. CDR3 DNA (partial): TGTGCCAGCCGACTGTACAATGAG. Full variable domain (outside the CDR3, taken from reference TRBV2 and TRBJ2-1): EPEVTQTPSHQVTQMGQEVILRCVPISNHLYFYWYRQILGQKVEFLVSFYNNEISEKSEIFDDQFSVERPDGSNFTLKIRSTKLEDSAMYFCASRLYNEQFFGPGTRLTVL.

On this clone itself: The CDR3 goes on 3 residues after the read ends, and that part is filled in from the germline J gene. The chain links TRBV5-6 to TRBJ2-5; weak D call: TRBD1 (6 bases). This CDR3 is built from 13 residues. Germline CDR1 reads SGHDT; CDR2 reads YYEEEE. Partial CDR3 DNA: TGTGCCAGCAGCGCACAGGGCACAGATACC. The encoded protein is CASSAQGTDT. From start to end, the CDR3 is CASSAQGTDTQYF.

The table lists this clone with many counts. The CDR3 end falls 3 residues outside the read, so it is completed with the germline J gene. The chain recombines TRBV7-3 with TRBJ2-1; D might be TRBD1 (6 bases). From germline, CDR1 is SGHTA and CDR2 FQGTGA. Trimming stripped 5 bases from V and 6 bases from J, with 14 bases between. This CDR3 comprises 14 residues. The CDR3 spells CASSPRQVSNEQFF. The sequenced part of the CDR3 DNA is TGTGCCAGCAGCCCGCGACAGGTCAGCAATGAG.

This clone occurred many times. The read terminates 3 residues ahead of where the CDR3 ends, so the germline J gene completes it. The rearrangement uses TRBV7-9 and TRBJ1-1, with no clear D. V lost 4 bases and J 1 base, leaving 7 bases between the germline ends. This CDR3 has 13 residues. The V gene's germline CDR1 is SEHNR and CDR2 FQNEAQ (reference sequence). This CDR3 reads CASSSRSNTEAFF. The sequenced CDR3 bases are TGTGCCAGCAGCTCCCGTTCGAACACTGAA.

This clone occurred many times. The read ends 3 residues early relative to the CDR3; the germline J gene fills the gap. This chain uses TRBV7-2 with TRBJ1-2, with TRBD1 identical over 7 bases. The V and J ends lost 7 bases and 1 base, in that order; junction bases with no gene match: 6. Germline V gene sequence: CDR1 SGHTA, CDR2 FQGNSA. The CDR3 length is 14 residues. The CDR3 sequence is CASTRQGVNYGYTF. CDR3 bases read: TGTGCCAGCACCAGACAGGGCGTTAACTATGGC.

This clone was seen ten or more times. CDR3 loop: CASARQGAREQFF. The sequenced part of the CDR3 DNA is TGTGCCAGCGCAAGACAGGGGGCTCGTGAG. The J gene is TRBJ2-1, the V gene TRBV5-5; 10 positions match TRBD1. The sequence runs out 3 residues before the end of the CDR3; the remainder is reconstructed from the germline J gene. Per germline, CDR1 SGHKS and CDR2 YYEKEE (reference sequence). The CDR3 is made up of 13 amino acids. The V and J ends lost 7 bases and 9 bases, in that order; junction bases with no gene match: 7.

Many counts were recorded for this clone. The read is 3 residues too short to cover the CDR3 end, so that end is filled in from the germline J gene. The rearrangement links TRBV5-1 to TRBJ2-3; 11 nucleotides match TRBD2. There are 16 residues in the CDR3. Germline values: CDR1 SGHRS, CDR2 YFSETQ. J gave up 4 bases and V 0 bases, and 4 bases lay outside the gene matches. The chain's CDR3 is CASSLGLAGGADTQYF. The DNA read from the CDR3 is TGCGCCAGCAGCTTGGGGCTAGCGGGAGGTGCAGATACG.

There are many counts of this clone. The read is 3 residues too short to cover the CDR3 end, so that end is filled in from the germline J gene. V and J are TRBV29-1 and TRBJ1-1, with a weak D call TRBD1 (6 bases). The length of the CDR3 is 14 residues. The V end was cut by 4 bases, the J end by 0 bases, with 12 bases between. The germline gives CDR1 SQVTM, CDR2 ANQGSEA. The part of the CDR3 DNA that was read is TGCAGCGTTGTCGGGCGACAGGTGAACACTGAA. The encoded protein is CSVVGRQVNTE. The CDR3, in full, reads CSVVGRQVNTEAFF.

Many counts were recorded for this clone. The sequence runs out 3 residues before the end of the CDR3; the remainder is reconstructed from the germline J gene. The chain recombines TRBV29-1 with TRBJ1-1; TRBD1 matches at 7 bases. There are 15 residues in the CDR3. Trimming removed 4 bases from V and 1 base from J; junction bases left unmatched: 9. Germline V CDR1 and CDR2: SQVTM, ANQGSEA. Incomplete CDR3 DNA: TGCAGCGTTGCCCGGGGGACAGTCTGGAACACTGAA. Its translation: CSVARGTVWNTE. The whole CDR3 protein is CSVARGTVWNTEAFF.

This clone came up many times. Sequencing ends 3 residues short of the CDR3 end; the germline J gene provides the rest. The V call is TRBV5-4, the J call TRBJ2-7; D is possibly TRBD1 (6 bases). This CDR3 contains 14 residues. V was cut by 6 bases and J by 5 bases, with 18 bases left in between. From germline, CDR1 is SGHNT and CDR2 YYREEE (reference sequence). CDR3 DNA (partial): TGTGCCAGCAACACAGGGACCCGAGGCGACGAG. Protein product: CASNTGTRGDE. The CDR3 reads in full as CASNTGTRGDEQYF.

This clone was counted many times. The CDR3 extends 3 residues past the end of the read, so its final part is completed from the germline J gene. V is TRBV6-4 and J is TRBJ1-1; a possible D gene is TRBD1 (5 bases). CDR1 and CDR2 (germline): MRHNA, SNTAGT. The CDR3 has 13 amino acids. V was clipped by 6 bases and J by 4 bases, with 12 bases between them. The covered CDR3 bases are TGTGCCAGCAGCGAACAGGCCCTCACTGAA. Protein: CASSEQALTE. The entire CDR3 is CASSEQALTEAFF.

This clone was counted ten times or more. The CDR3 extends 3 residues past the end of the read, so its final part is completed from the germline J gene. This chain uses TRBV6-4 with TRBJ1-5; D uncertain. CDR1 is MRHNA, CDR2 SNTAGT, per germline. The length of the CDR3 is 17 residues. Trimming took 2 bases from V and 0 from J, leaving 14 bases between them. This CDR3 reads CASSDGRGLYSNQPQHF. The DNA read from the CDR3 is TGTGCCAGCAGTGACGGGCGGGGATTATATAGCAATCAGCCC.

There are many counts of this clone. The sequenced fragment ends 3 residues before the CDR3 boundary, so the rest is inferred from the germline J gene. V gene TRBV2 combines with J gene TRBJ1-6; TRBD1 might be the D (6 bases). Trimming removed 5 bases from V and 7 bases from J, with 12 bases in between. Germline CDR1 reads SNHLY; CDR2 reads FYNNEI. The CDR3 sequence is 14 residues long. CDR3: CASSWTVLNSPLHF. The DNA read from the CDR3 is TGTGCCAGCAGTTGGACAGTCCTGAATTCACCC. Using reference TRBV2 and TRBJ1-6 for the parts outside the CDR3, the full variable domain is EPEVTQTPSHQVTQMGQEVILRCVPISNHLYFYWYRQILGQKVEFLVSFYNNEISEKSEIFDDQFSVERPDGSNFTLKIRSTKLEDSAMYFCASSWTVLNSPLHFGNGTRLTVT.